The 14 T cell receptor beta chains given below trace back to one sample, sequenced in a study of T cell responses to AZD1222 COVID-19 vaccine. Repertoires were generated with immunoSEQ multiplex PCR, while TCRdb's copy carries only in-frame clones and drops some. The top ten hold around an eighth of the sample, which has 90,000 to 95,000 clones, approximately 90% seen once. Material: peripheral blood, obtained 28 days after the second AZD1222 dose. The receptors were gathered from an adult who received the AZD1222 COVID-19 vaccine.

The chain joins TRBV27 to TRBJ2-6; a possible D gene is TRBD1 (6 bases). The CDR3 spans 15 residues. V was pared by 6 bases and J by 4 bases, with 13 bases between. Germline CDR1 reads MNHEY; CDR2 reads SMNVEV (reference sequence). Here the CDR3 DNA reads TGTGCCAGCAGCAAACAGGGAGTGGGGGCCAACGTCCTGACTTTC. It specifies CASSKQGVGANVLTF.

V and J are TRBV7-2 and TRBJ1-5, with D unclear. CDR1 and CDR2 from the germline V gene are SGHTA and FQGNSA. The CDR3 length is 14 residues. V was cut by 1 base and J by 3 bases, with 7 bases left in between. The CDR3 region is CASSLDGVNQPQHF. CDR3 in DNA: TGTGCCAGCAGCTTAGATGGGGTCAATCAGCCCCAGCATTTT.

The genes are TRBV5-1 and TRBJ2-7, with TRBD1 matching over 9 bases. V dropped 4 bases and J dropped 6; count of bases not matched to a gene: 8. CDR3 length equals 14 residues. The germline V gene has CDR1 SGHRS and CDR2 YFSETQ. The DNA of the CDR3 is TGCGCCAGCAGCGGCCGGGGACAGGGAGGCGAGCAGTACTTC. This sequence encodes CASSGRGQGGEQYF.

This chain uses TRBV7-8 with TRBJ1-3; D unclear. Germline-derived CDR1 and CDR2 are SGHVS and FQNEAQ. The CDR3 consists of 14 residues. Trimming took 5 bases from V and 0 from J, leaving 8 bases between them. CDR3 in DNA: TGTGCCAGCAGCCCCCGGGGCTCTGGAAACACCATATATTTT. Its translation is CASSPRGSGNTIYF.

This sequence joins TRBV24-1 and TRBJ2-5; 15 bases are shared with TRBD2. The germline V gene encodes CDR1 KGHDR and CDR2 SFDVKD. V was pared by 3 bases and J by 6 bases, with 13 bases of the junction left unmatched. The CDR3 runs to 19 residues. CDR3 nucleotides: TGTGCCACCAGTGATGCCCGGACTAGCGGGAGGGAAATAGCAAAGACCCAGTACTTC. It encodes CATSDARTSGREIAKTQYF.

Points on this clone: The sample has other DNA sequences that encode this CDR3 too. The chain joins TRBV18 to TRBJ1-1, with unresolved D. CDR3 length equals 13 residues. In germline, CDR1 is KGHSH, CDR2 LQKENI. Between the trimmed V and J ends, which lost 0 bases and 1 base, there was a span of 3 bases. The CDR3 nucleotides are TGTGCCAGCTCACCACCGGGGAACACTGAAGCTTTCTTT. Its translation is CASSPPGNTEAFF.

The V and J genes are TRBV7-9 and TRBJ1-2; no clear D. CDR3 size: 14 residues. Germline V gives CDR1 SEHNR, CDR2 FQNEAQ (reference sequence). The V end lost 5 bases, the J end lost 7 bases, and 17 bases lay between the germline ends. The CDR3 region is CASSVAREYSGYTF. The DNA for the CDR3 is TGTGCCAGCAGCGTCGCAAGGGAATATAGTGGCTACACCTTC. Full variable domain (outside the CDR3, taken from reference TRBV7-9 and TRBJ1-2): DTGVSQNPRHKITKRGQNVTFRCDPISEHNRLYWYRQTLGQGPEFLTYFQNEAQLEKSRLLSDRFSAERPKGSFSTLEIQRTEQGDSAMYLCASSVAREYSGYTFGSGTRLTVV.

The V call is TRBV27, the J call TRBJ2-7; the D gene is possibly TRBD1 (5 bases). The CDR3 runs to 15 residues. V was shortened by 3 bases and J by 3 bases, with 15 bases between the two germline ends. Germline loops: CDR1 MNHEY, CDR2 SMNVEV (reference sequence). CDR3 sequence (DNA): TGTGCCAGCAGTTTTCGTGTCAGGGAAATCTACGAGCAGTACTTC. Protein product: CASSFRVREIYEQYF.

This clone has just one count. The chain employs TRBV19 and TRBJ1-2; D may be TRBD1 (6 bases). This CDR3 region has 14 residues. Trimming stripped 6 bases from V and 2 bases from J, with 13 bases between. From germline, CDR1 is LNHDA and CDR2 SQIVND (reference sequence). CDR3 nucleotides: TGTGCCAGTAGAGGGCGGGACATAAACTATGGCTACACCTTC. This sequence encodes CASRGRDINYGYTF.

This clone was counted only a few times. The chain couples TRBV19 to TRBJ2-1, with 7 bases identical to TRBD1. With V trimmed by 5 bases and J by 4 bases, 11 bases remained unmatched. This CDR3 has 16 residues. The germline CDR1 and CDR2 sequences are LNHDA and SQIVND (reference sequence). CDR3 sequence: CASSPRDSLLYNEQFF. CDR3 in DNA: TGTGCCAGTAGTCCTCGGGACAGTCTCCTTTACAATGAGCAGTTCTTC.

The chain carries TRBV4-1 and TRBJ2-7, with a possible D match to TRBD1 (6 bases). The CDR3 runs 14 residues. V was shortened by 3 bases and J by 0 bases, with 9 bases between the two germline ends. Germline assignment: CDR1 MGHRA and CDR2 YSYEKL. DNA for the CDR3: TGCGCCAGCAGCCATCGGACAGACTCCTACGAGCAGTACTTC. Translated: CASSHRTDSYEQYF.

The gene calls are TRBV30 and TRBJ2-5, with 7 positions matching TRBD1. J was trimmed by 7 bases and V by 3 bases; bases with no gene match: 2. The CDR3 consists of 11 residues. The germline V gene encodes CDR1 GTSNPN and CDR2 SVGIG (reference sequence). The CDR3: CAWSPGGTQYF. The CDR3 DNA follows: TGTGCCTGGAGCCCAGGGGGGACCCAGTACTTC.

The rearrangement joins TRBV10-3 to TRBJ1-2; D is uncertain. Trimming removed 3 bases from V and 0 bases from J, with 11 bases in between. Germline V gives CDR1 ENHRY, CDR2 SYGVKD. CDR3 size: 15 residues. The CDR3 protein is CAISDETLANYGYTF. In nucleotides, the CDR3 is TGTGCCATCAGTGACGAGACACTAGCTAACTATGGCTACACCTTC.

The V and J genes are TRBV6-6 and TRBJ2-3; no firm D call. V shed 2 bases and J shed 6 bases, with 6 bases lying between them. This CDR3 contains 12 residues. Germline CDR1 MNHNY, CDR2 SVGAGI (reference sequence). The DNA of the CDR3 is TGTGCCAGCAGTTACGCCTCGGATACGCAGTATTTT. Encoded protein: CASSYASDTQYF.